The clone carrying this T cell receptor beta chain was counted a single time. No antigen is known for it. Measured with immunoSEQ multiplex PCR; TCRdb has only the in-frame clones, and not every one. In the table there are approximately 200,000 clones, roughly nine tenths of which are singletons. This sample stems from a study of T cell responses to AZD1222 COVID-19 vaccine. Study conclusions and caveats: Most donors were white British and more were female, and clonal diversity was possibly underestimated. Spike-specific TCR breadth and depth went up after people got two AZD1222 doses. After the peak T cell response, and only then, were repertoires sampled.

Trimming cost V 0 bases and J 2 bases; bases outside gene matches: 8. CDR1 and CDR2 (germline): KGHSH, LQKENI. The CDR3 contains 19 residues. Sample: peripheral blood, taken 28 days after the second AZD1222 dose. The rearrangement links TRBV18 to TRBJ1-5; 12 bases map to TRBD1. This sequence was found in an adult who received the AZD1222 COVID-19 vaccine. CDR3 amino acids: CASSPPGTGGGGGNQPQHF. The CDR3 bases are TGTGCCAGCTCACCACCGGGGACAGGGGGCGGAGGGGGCAATCAGCCCCAGCATTTT.